These T cell receptor beta chains were read from a single sample in a study of cytomegalovirus exposure and HLA in healthy donors. TCRdb's copy holds only in-frame clones and misses some; the assay was immunoSEQ multiplex PCR. The data show about 130,000 clones, 80% seen once. Input material: PBMCs. These receptors were collected from a young man in good health and CMV-seronegative. The CDR3 runs from the conserved cysteine through the conserved F or W. A D gene is named only where the DNA matches it firmly. Only part of the rows carry a size: once, few, many, or a class if the clone is expanded.

J: TRBJ1-5; D: .; V: TRBV7-8; size: .; DNA: TGTGCCAGCAGCCCCCGCTATATCACAGACAATCAGCCCCAGCATTTT; CDR3: CASSPRYITDNQPQHF
J: TRBJ2-3; D: .; V: TRBV5-4; size: .; DNA: TGTGCCAGCAGCTTAGCTAGCACAGATACGCAGTATTTT; CDR3: CASSLASTDTQYF
J: TRBJ1-5; D: TRBD1; V: TRBV7-9; size: .; DNA: TGTGCCAGCAGCTTAGGGGACAGGGGAACTATTGAGCCCCAGCATTTT; CDR3: CASSLGDRGTIEPQHF
J: TRBJ2-5; D: TRBD1; V: TRBV10-3; size: .; DNA: TGTGCCATCAGTGAGTCGACAGGGGTTGAGACCCAGTACTTC; CDR3: CAISESTGVETQYF
J: TRBJ2-5; D: .; V: TRBV28; size: .; DNA: TGTGCCAGCAGTTTAGCGGCCCAAGAGACCCAGTACTTC; CDR3: CASSLAAQETQYF
J: TRBJ1-5; D: .; V: TRBV19; size: .; DNA: TGTGCCAGTAGTATAGGGGGGGAAAGCAATCAGCCCCAGCATTTT; CDR3: CASSIGGESNQPQHF
J: TRBJ1-5; D: .; V: TRBV28; size: .; DNA: TGTGCCAGCAGTGTCCCCCCCTACTCTACGCGGGGGAATCAGCCCCAGCATTTT; CDR3: CASSVPPYSTRGNQPQHF
J: TRBJ2-7; D: TRBD2; V: TRBV27; size: .; DNA: TGTGCCAGCAGTTCCTTAGCGGGAGTCTTTTACGAGCAGTACTTC; CDR3: CASSSLAGVFYEQYF
J: TRBJ2-3; D: .; V: TRBV9; size: .; DNA: TGTGCCAGCAGCTTCAGTGGAGGCTCTAGCACAGATACGCAGTATTTT; CDR3: CASSFSGGSSTDTQYF
J: TRBJ2-7; D: TRBD2; V: TRBV29-1; size: .; DNA: TGCAGCGTTGAAAGTAGCGGGCCTAGCGGTCCCCAGTACTTC; CDR3: CSVESSGPSGPQYF
J: TRBJ2-7; D: TRBD2; V: TRBV6-1; size: few; DNA: TGTGCCAGCAGTGATTCGAGACTAGCGGTCACCTACGAGCAGTACTTC; CDR3: CASSDSRLAVTYEQYF
J: TRBJ2-1; D: TRBD2; V: TRBV27; size: .; DNA: TGTGCCAGCCGGGTGGCTAGCGGGCCTTATGAGCAGTTCTTC; CDR3: CASRVASGPYEQFF
J: TRBJ2-7; D: .; V: TRBV6-1; size: .; DNA: TGTGCCAGCAGTGAAGTAGTGCAGGCCTACGAGCAGTACTTC; CDR3: CASSEVVQAYEQYF
J: TRBJ1-4; D: TRBD1; V: TRBV28; size: .; DNA: TGTGCCAGCAGTTTGGACAGGAACGGACTGTTTTTT; CDR3: CASSLDRNGLFF
J: TRBJ2-2; D: TRBD2; V: TRBV11-3; size: .; DNA: TGTGCCAGCAGCTTTGGGGTCCAGGGCGGGGGGAAGAACACCGGGGAGCTGTTTTTT; CDR3: CASSFGVQGGGKNTGELFF
J: TRBJ2-7; D: .; V: TRBV20-1; size: .; DNA: TGCAGTGCTAGGTTAAACTACGAGCAGTACTTC; CDR3: CSARLNYEQYF
J: TRBJ2-7; D: TRBD2; V: TRBV29-1; size: .; DNA: TGCAGCGTTTATGGGACTAACGAGCAGTACTTC; CDR3: CSVYGTNEQYF
J: TRBJ2-7; D: .; V: TRBV13; size: .; DNA: TGTGCCAGCTCCAAGCCAATTTTAACGAACGAGCAGTACTTC; CDR3: CASSKPILTNEQYF
J: TRBJ2-1; D: TRBD2; V: TRBV7-9; size: .; DNA: TGTTCCAGCAGCTCAGACGCTAGCGGGTATTACAATGAGCAGTTCTTC; CDR3: CSSSSDASGYYNEQFF
J: TRBJ1-5; D: TRBD1; V: TRBV18; size: .; DNA: TGTGCCAGCTCACCCCGGACAGGGAATCAGCCCCAGCATTTT; CDR3: CASSPRTGNQPQHF
J: TRBJ1-2; D: TRBD1; V: TRBV5-1; size: .; DNA: TGCGCCAGCAGCAAGGACGGGACAGAATATGGCTACACCTTC; CDR3: CASSKDGTEYGYTF
J: TRBJ2-1; D: .; V: TRBV6-4; size: .; DNA: TGTGCCAGCAGTGCCGAACAGGGAGAGGGTGAGCAGTTCTTC; CDR3: CASSAEQGEGEQFF
J: TRBJ2-7; D: TRBD1; V: TRBV6-1; size: .; DNA: TGTGCCAGCGGACGGGACAGATCCTACGAGCAGTACTTC; CDR3: CASGRDRSYEQYF
J: TRBJ2-7; D: .; V: TRBV5-1; size: once; DNA: TGCGCCAGCAGCTGGGGCCCGAGCTCCTACGAGCAGTACTTC; CDR3: CASSWGPSSYEQYF
J: TRBJ1-4; D: TRBD1; V: TRBV5-1; size: once; DNA: TGCGCCAGCAGCGGGGACAGGGGAACTAATGAAAAACTGTTTTTT; CDR3: CASSGDRGTNEKLFF
J: TRBJ1-6; D: .; V: TRBV6-1; size: .; DNA: TGTGCCAGCAGTGTTTACAGAGATAATTCACCCCTCCACTTT; CDR3: CASSVYRDNSPLHF
J: TRBJ2-1; D: .; V: TRBV7-3; size: .; DNA: TGTGCCAGCAGCCCCCTCACCAGCTGGAGTGAGCAGTTCTTC; CDR3: CASSPLTSWSEQFF
J: TRBJ1-3; D: .; V: TRBV18; size: .; DNA: TGTGCCAGCTCACCACAGAGGGATGGAAACACCATATATTTT; CDR3: CASSPQRDGNTIYF
J: TRBJ2-3; D: TRBD2; V: TRBV5-1; size: few; DNA: TGCGCCAGCAGCTTGCAGCCGTCTAGCGGGACCGATACGCAGTATTTT; CDR3: CASSLQPSSGTDTQYF
J: TRBJ1-3; D: .; V: TRBV18; size: .; DNA: TGTGCCAGCTCACCACCAAGTAGCGGCACCATATATTTT; CDR3: CASSPPSSGTIYF
J: TRBJ2-1; D: .; V: TRBV27; size: .; DNA: TGTGCCAGCAGTTTATTAGACAATGAGCAGTTCTTC; CDR3: CASSLLDNEQFF
J: TRBJ2-3; D: .; V: TRBV12-2; size: once; DNA: TGTGCAAGTCGCTTAGTTACGGGAGATACGCAGTATTTT; CDR3: CASRLVTGDTQYF
J: TRBJ1-2; D: TRBD1; V: TRBV9; size: .; DNA: TGTGCCAGCAGCGCTCAGGGGGCCTTTAACGGCTACACCTTC; CDR3: CASSAQGAFNGYTF
J: TRBJ2-1; D: .; V: TRBV28; size: .; DNA: TGTGCCAGCAGTTTAGTGGTCGGACATAGGGATGAGCAGTTCTTC; CDR3: CASSLVVGHRDEQFF
J: TRBJ2-7; D: .; V: TRBV19; size: .; DNA: TGTGCCAGTAGTATCGCAGTGGCGGGGTACTACGAGCAGTACTTC; CDR3: CASSIAVAGYYEQYF
J: TRBJ2-5; D: .; V: TRBV11-3; size: .; DNA: TGTGCCAGCAGCGCCCGCCGGGGGCAAGAGACCCAGTACTTC; CDR3: CASSARRGQETQYF
J: TRBJ2-2; D: .; V: TRBV11-3; size: .; DNA: TGTGCCAGCAGCTTAATGGCCGGGGTTAACACCGGGGAGCTGTTTTTT; CDR3: CASSLMAGVNTGELFF
J: TRBJ2-1; D: .; V: TRBV6-1; size: .; DNA: TGTGCCAGCAGTATCCTGCGCAGCGGTAACAATGAGCAGTTCTTC; CDR3: CASSILRSGNNEQFF
J: TRBJ2-7; D: .; V: TRBV2; size: .; DNA: TGTGCCAGCAGTGTGTTCCTAGCAGACCACGAGCAGTACTTC; CDR3: CASSVFLADHEQYF
J: TRBJ2-1; D: .; V: TRBV7-9; size: .; DNA: TGTGCCAGCAGAGCTTACAATGAGCAGTTCTTC; CDR3: CASRAYNEQFF